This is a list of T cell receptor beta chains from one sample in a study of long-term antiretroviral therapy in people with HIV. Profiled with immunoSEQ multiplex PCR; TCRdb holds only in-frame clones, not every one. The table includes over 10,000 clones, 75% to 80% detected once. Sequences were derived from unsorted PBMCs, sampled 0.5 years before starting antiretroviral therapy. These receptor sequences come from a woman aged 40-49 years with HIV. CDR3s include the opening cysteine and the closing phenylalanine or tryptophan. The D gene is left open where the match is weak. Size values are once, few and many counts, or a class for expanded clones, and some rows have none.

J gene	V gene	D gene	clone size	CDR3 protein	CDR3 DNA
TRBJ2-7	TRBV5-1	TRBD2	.	CASSGGGGPSYEQYF	TGCGCCAGCAGCGGGGGCGGGGGGCCTTCGTACGAGCAGTACTTC
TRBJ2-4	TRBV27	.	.	CASSQKPPGPTTNIQYF	TGTGCCAGCAGTCAGAAACCCCCGGGACCCACGACAAACATTCAGTACTTC
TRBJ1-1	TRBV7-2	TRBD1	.	CASSWDRGGTEAFF	TGTGCCAGCAGCTGGGACAGGGGTGGCACTGAAGCTTTCTTT
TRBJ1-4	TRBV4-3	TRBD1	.	CASSPTGTGGEKLFF	TGCGCCAGCAGCCCTACCGGGACAGGGGGCGAAAAACTGTTTTTT
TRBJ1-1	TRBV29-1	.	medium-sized	CRRQNTEAFF	TGCCGAAGACAGAACACTGAAGCTTTCTTT
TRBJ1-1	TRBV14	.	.	CASSQDWRNTEAFF	TGTGCCAGCAGCCAAGATTGGAGGAACACTGAAGCTTTCTTT
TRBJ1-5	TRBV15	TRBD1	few	CATSRDFGQGGWPQHF	TGTGCCACCAGCAGAGATTTTGGCCAGGGGGGTTGGCCCCAGCATTTT
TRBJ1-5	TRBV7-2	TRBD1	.	CASSRVQGGQEINQPQHF	TGTGCCAGCAGCCGAGTACAGGGGGGACAGGAAATCAATCAGCCCCAGCATTTT
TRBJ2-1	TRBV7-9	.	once	CASSFLGSSYNEQFF	TGTGCCAGCAGCTTTTTGGGGAGCTCCTACAATGAGCAGTTCTTC
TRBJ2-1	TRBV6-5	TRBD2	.	CASSLISGRDEQFF	TGTGCCAGCAGTTTAATTAGCGGGAGGGATGAGCAGTTCTTC
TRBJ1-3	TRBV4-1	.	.	CASSQQGTFGNTIYF	TGCGCCAGCAGCCAACAGGGGACCTTTGGAAACACCATATATTTT
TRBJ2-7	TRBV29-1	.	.	CSVATAYEQYF	TGCAGCGTGGCTACAGCCTACGAGCAGTACTTC
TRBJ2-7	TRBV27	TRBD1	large	CASSPNLGQDYEQYF	TGTGCCAGCAGTCCCAACCTGGGACAGGACTACGAGCAGTACTTC
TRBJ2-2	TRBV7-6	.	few	CASSFKGWSGELFF	TGTGCCAGCAGCTTTAAGGGTTGGTCCGGGGAGCTGTTTTTT
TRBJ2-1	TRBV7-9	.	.	CASSSTDPGQGMNNEQFF	TGTGCCAGCAGCTCCACCGATCCGGGACAAGGTATGAACAATGAGCAGTTCTTC
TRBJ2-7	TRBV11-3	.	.	CASSPQGGAYEQYF	TGTGCCAGCAGCCCTCAGGGGGGAGCCTACGAGCAGTACTTC
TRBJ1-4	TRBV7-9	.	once	CASSSEGWTTTEKLFF	TGTGCCAGCAGCTCCGAGGGATGGACAACGACGGAAAAACTGTTTTTT
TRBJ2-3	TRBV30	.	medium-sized	CAWSSVDTDTQYF	TGTGCCTGGAGTTCGGTAGATACAGATACGCAGTATTTT
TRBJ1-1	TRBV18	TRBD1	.	CASSLSGQGSSEAFF	TGTGCCAGCTCACTCTCGGGACAGGGTTCGTCTGAAGCTTTCTTT
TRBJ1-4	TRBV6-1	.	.	CASSADTTTNEKLFF	TGTGCCAGCAGTGCGGACACGACAACTAATGAAAAACTGTTTTTT
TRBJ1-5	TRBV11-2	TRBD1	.	CASSRGPTGWQPQHF	TGTGCCAGCAGCCGCGGCCCGACAGGGTGGCAGCCCCAGCATTTT
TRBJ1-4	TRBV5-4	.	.	CASSFVGIGATNEKLFF	TGTGCCAGCAGCTTTGTTGGTATTGGAGCAACTAATGAAAAACTGTTTTTT
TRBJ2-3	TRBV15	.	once	CATSRGDVSDTQYF	TGTGCCACCAGCAGAGGGGACGTTTCAGATACGCAGTATTTT
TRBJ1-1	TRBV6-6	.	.	CASSYPGPLNEAFF	TGTGCCAGCAGTTACCCCGGCCCGTTAAATGAAGCTTTCTTT
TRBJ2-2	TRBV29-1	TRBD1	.	CSVVGPGGNTGELFF	TGCAGCGTTGTGGGGCCAGGGGGCAACACCGGGGAGCTGTTTTTT
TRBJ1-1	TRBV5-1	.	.	CASSLLNTEAFF	TGCGCCAGCAGCTTGCTGAACACTGAAGCTTTCTTT
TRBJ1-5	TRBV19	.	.	CASRPTGAGQPQHF	TGTGCCAGTAGACCGACAGGTGCAGGTCAGCCCCAGCATTTT
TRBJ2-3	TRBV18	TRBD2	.	CASSPGTSGNTDTQYF	TGTGCCAGCTCACCCGGGACTAGCGGGAACACAGATACGCAGTATTTT
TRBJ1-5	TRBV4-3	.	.	CASSQEWRAYQPQHF	TGCGCCAGCAGCCAAGAATGGAGGGCCTATCAGCCCCAGCATTTT
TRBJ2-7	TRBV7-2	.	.	CASSLVGSGTAGYEQYF	TGTGCCAGCAGCTTAGTTGGGTCCGGGACGGCCGGCTACGAGCAGTACTTC
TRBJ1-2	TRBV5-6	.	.	CASSFGTDYGYTF	TGTGCCAGCAGCTTTGGGACTGATTATGGCTACACCTTC
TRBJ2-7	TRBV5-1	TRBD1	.	CASGQGPSYEQYF	TGCGCCAGTGGACAGGGTCCCTCCTACGAGCAGTACTTC
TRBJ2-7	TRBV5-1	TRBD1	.	CASTTWVGQGYEQYF	TGCGCCAGCACCACTTGGGTGGGACAGGGTTACGAGCAGTACTTC
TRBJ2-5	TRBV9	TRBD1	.	CASSVEGATVVRYF	TGTGCCAGCAGCGTTGAGGGGGCTACAGTTGTTCGGTACTTC
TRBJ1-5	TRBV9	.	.	CASSVGGASNQPQHF	TGTGCCAGCAGCGTAGGCGGGGCAAGCAATCAGCCCCAGCATTTT
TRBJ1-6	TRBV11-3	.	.	CASSPSGGMSYNSPLHF	TGTGCCAGCAGTCCCTCGGGGGGCATGTCCTATAATTCACCCCTCCACTTT
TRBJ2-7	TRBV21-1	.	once	CASSKPRVPYEQYF	TGTGCCAGCAGCAAACCCAGGGTTCCCTACGAGCAGTACTTC
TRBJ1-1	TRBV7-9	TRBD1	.	CASSLGTGATEAFF	TGTGCCAGCAGCTTAGGGACAGGGGCGACTGAAGCTTTCTTT
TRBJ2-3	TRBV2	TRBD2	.	CASNRLAGTDTQYF	TGTGCCAGCAATCGACTAGCGGGGACCGATACGCAGTATTTT
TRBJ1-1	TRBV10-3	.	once	CAIQDQNTEAFF	TGTGCCATCCAGGACCAGAACACTGAAGCTTTCTTT